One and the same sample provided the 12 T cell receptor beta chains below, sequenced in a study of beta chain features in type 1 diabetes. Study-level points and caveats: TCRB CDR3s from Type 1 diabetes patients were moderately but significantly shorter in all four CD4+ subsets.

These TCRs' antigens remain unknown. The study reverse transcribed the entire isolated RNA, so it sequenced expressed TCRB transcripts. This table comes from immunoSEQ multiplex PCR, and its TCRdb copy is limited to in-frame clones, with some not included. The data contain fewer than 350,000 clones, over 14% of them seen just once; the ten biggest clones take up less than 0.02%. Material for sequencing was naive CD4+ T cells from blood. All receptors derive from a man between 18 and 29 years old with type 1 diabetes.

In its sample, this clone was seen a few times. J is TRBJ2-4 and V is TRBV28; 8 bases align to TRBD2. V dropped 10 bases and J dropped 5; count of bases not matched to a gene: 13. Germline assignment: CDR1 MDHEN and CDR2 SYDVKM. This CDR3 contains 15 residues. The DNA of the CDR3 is TGTGCCACCGGTCAGCGGGGGACTCTCCAAAACATTCAGTACTTC. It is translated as CATGQRGTLQNIQYF.

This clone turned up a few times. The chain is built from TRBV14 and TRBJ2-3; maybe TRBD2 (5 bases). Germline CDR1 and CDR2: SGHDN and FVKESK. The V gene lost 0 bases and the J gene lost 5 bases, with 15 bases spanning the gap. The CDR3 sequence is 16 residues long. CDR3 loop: CASSQEAASLRDTQYF. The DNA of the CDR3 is TGTGCCAGCAGCCAAGAGGCGGCTAGCTTACGAGATACGCAGTATTTT.

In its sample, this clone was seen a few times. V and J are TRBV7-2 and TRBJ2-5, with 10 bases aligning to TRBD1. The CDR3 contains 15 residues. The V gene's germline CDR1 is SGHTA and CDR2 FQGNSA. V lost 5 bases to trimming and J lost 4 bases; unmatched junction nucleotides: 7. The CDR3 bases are TGTGCCAGCAGCATACGGACAGGGGGTGGAGAGACCCAGTACTTC. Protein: CASSIRTGGGETQYF.

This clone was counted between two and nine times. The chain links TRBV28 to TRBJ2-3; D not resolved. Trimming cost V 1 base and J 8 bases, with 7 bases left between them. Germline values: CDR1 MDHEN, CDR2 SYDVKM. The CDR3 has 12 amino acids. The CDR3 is CASSLLAATQYF. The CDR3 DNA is TGTGCCAGCAGTTTATTAGCCGCTACGCAGTATTTT.

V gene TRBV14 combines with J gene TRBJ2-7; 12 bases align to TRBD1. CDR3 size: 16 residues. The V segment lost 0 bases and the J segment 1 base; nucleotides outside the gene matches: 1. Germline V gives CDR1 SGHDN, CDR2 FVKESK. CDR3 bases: TGTGCCAGCAGCCAAGAGGGACAGGGGGCGTCCTACGAGCAGTACTTC. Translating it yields CASSQEGQGASYEQYF.

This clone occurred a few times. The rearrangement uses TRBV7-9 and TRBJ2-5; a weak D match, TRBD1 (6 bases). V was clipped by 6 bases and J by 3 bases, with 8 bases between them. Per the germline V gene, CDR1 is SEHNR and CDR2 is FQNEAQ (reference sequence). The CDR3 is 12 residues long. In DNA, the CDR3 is TGTGCCAGCAGACGGACAGAAGAGACCCAGTACTTC. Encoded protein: CASRRTEETQYF.

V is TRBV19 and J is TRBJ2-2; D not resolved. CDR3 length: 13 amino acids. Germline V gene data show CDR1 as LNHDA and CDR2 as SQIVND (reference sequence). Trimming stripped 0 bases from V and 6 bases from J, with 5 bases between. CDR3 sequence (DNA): TGTGCCAGTAGTATAGATCGCGCCGGGGAGCTGTTTTTT. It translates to CASSIDRAGELFF.

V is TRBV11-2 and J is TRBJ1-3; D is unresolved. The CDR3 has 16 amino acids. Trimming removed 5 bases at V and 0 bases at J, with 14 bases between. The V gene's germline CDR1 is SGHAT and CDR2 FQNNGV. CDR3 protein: CASSRSGLSSGNTIYF. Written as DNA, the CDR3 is TGTGCCAGCAGCCGTTCTGGGCTTAGCTCTGGAAACACCATATATTTT.

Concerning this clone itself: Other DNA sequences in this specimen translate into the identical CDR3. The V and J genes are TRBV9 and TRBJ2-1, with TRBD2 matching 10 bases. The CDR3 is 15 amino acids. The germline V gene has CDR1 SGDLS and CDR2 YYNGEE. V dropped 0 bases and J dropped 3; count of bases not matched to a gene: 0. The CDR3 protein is CASSVASGGYNEQFF. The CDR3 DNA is TGTGCCAGCAGCGTAGCTAGCGGGGGCTACAATGAGCAGTTCTTC.

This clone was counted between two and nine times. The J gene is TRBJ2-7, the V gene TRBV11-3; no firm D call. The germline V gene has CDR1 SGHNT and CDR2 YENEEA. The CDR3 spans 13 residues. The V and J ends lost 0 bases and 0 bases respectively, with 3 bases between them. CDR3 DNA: TGTGCCAGCAGCTTAGAGAGCTCCTACGAGCAGTACTTC. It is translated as CASSLESSYEQYF.

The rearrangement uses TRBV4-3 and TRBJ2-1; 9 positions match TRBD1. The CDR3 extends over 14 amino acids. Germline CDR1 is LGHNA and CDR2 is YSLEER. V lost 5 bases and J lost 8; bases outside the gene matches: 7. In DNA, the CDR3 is TGCGCCAGCAGCTACGGACAGGGGTCAGATGAGCAGTTCTTC. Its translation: CASSYGQGSDEQFF.

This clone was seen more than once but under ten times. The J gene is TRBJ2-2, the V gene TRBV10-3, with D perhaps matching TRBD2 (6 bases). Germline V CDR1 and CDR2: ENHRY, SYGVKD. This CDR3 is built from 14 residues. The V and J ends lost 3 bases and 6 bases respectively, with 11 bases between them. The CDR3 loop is CAISDVRGAGELFF. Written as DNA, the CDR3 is TGTGCCATCAGTGATGTGCGGGGAGCCGGGGAGCTGTTTTTT.